The sequence of this T cell receptor beta chain was determined in a study of regulatory T cells in long-lasting Graves disease. Study-level information: Graves' patients with a new diagnosis had received antithyroid drugs under 3 months.

The time point is: newly diagnosed GD, antithyroid drugs for less than 3 months. RNA extracted from PBMCs served as the sequencing template. CDR3-region Arm-PCR and iRepertoire HTBI primers produced the TCR beta libraries. Using its own MiXCR run on the multiplex PCR reads, TCRdb lists one record per CDR3 protein. Of 540,000 or so distinct CDR3 sequences in the sample, 13% were seen once. This clonotype has a count of ten or more. From germline, CDR1 is SEHNR and CDR2 FQNEAQ (reference sequence). The CDR3 totals 13 residues. V was trimmed by 10 bases and J by 4 bases, leaving 16 bases between them. The same sample was also studied in work on T cells in Graves' hyperthyroidism and ophthalmopathy. That source notes: When the TCR CDR3 underwent first-round RT-PCR, the HTBI primer set was used.

The sequenced sample was peripheral blood mononuclear cells (PBMCs), obtained at new diagnosis, from a patient treated with antithyroid drugs. The chain recombines TRBV7-9 with TRBJ2-5; D unresolved. The receptor comes from a man aged 25-45 years with Graves disease. This chain's CDR3 is CATDPDGPETQYF. In DNA form, the CDR3 reads TGTGCCACCGACCCGGACGGGCCAGAGACCCAGTACTTC.